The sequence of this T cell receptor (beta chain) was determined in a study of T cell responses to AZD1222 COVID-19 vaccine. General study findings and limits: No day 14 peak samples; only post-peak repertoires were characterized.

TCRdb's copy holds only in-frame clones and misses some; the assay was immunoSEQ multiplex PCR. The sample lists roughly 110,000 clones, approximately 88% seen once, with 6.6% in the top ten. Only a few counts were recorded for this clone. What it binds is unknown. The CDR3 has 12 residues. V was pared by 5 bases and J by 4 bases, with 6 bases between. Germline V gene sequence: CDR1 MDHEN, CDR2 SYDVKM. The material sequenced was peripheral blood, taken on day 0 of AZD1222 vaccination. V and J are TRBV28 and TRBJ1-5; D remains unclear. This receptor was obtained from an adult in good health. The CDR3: CASSPLNQPQHF. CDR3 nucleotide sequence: TGTGCCAGCAGTCCCCTAAATCAGCCCCAGCATTTT.